The clone carrying this T cell receptor beta chain showed up just a few times. Antigen specificity is unknown. In the PCR, 60 Vbeta and 13 Jbeta primers were used. Assay: immunoSEQ multiplex PCR; the TCRdb copy retains only in-frame clones and omits some. The sample holds 150,000 to 200,000 clones; around two thirds are singletons and the top ten take about 2.9%. The data derive from a study of cytomegalovirus exposure and HLA in healthy donors. J gave up 5 bases and V 2 bases, and 5 bases lay outside the gene matches. The CDR3 has 14 residues. The germline CDR1 and CDR2 sequences are KGHSH and LQKENI. Study results and limitations: TCR beta V- and J-gene trimming was later associated with a missense DCLRE1C variant. HLA restriction was apparent for most CMV-associated TCR beta chains in a later analysis. Indistinguishable V segments, including TRBV6-2 and TRBV6-3, were excluded.

This clonotype originated in a man aged 40-49 years in good health and CMV-seronegative. The rearrangement joins TRBV18 to TRBJ2-7, with 8 bases fitting TRBD1. The specimen sequenced was PBMCs. DNA for the CDR3: TGTGCCAGCTCACCATGGACAGGGAAGAACGAGCAGTACTTC. Protein product: CASSPWTGKNEQYF. Variable domain in full (rest from reference TRBV18 and TRBJ2-7): NAGVMQNPRHLVRRRGQEARLRCSPMKGHSHVYWYRQLPEEGLKFMVYLQKENIIDESGMPKERFSAEFPKEGPSILRIQQVVRGDSAAYFCASSPWTGKNEQYFGPGTRLTVT.